The source of this T cell receptor beta chain is a study of shared clonotypes between healthy human individuals. General study results and limits: For sorted subsets, rarefaction showed incomplete sequencing despite large depth. The study generally estimated greater richness for naive than memory subsets.

Germline loops: CDR1 GTSNPN, CDR2 SVGIG (reference sequence). The CDR3 spans 10 residues. Trimming stripped 0 bases from V and 10 bases from J, with 4 bases between. Each sorted subset replicate got 200 ng genomic DNA, roughly 27,000 genomes. The assay was immunoSEQ multiplex PCR, and TCRdb's table has in-frame clones only and misses some. The sample lists about 2 million clones; about 95% were seen once. With regard to this clone: Its antigen remains unknown.

Naive CD8 cells lacked CD45RO, underwent positive selection for CCR7 and left out terminally differentiated effector memory CD45RA+ cells. Healthy HIV-negative adults with no recent acute infections or vaccinations were recruited as donors. The gene calls are TRBV30 and TRBJ2-1, with D hard to call. Material for sequencing was naive CD8+ T cells sorted from blood. The receptor comes from a young man in good health. In DNA, the CDR3 is TGTGCCTGGAGTGTACGAGAGCAGTTCTTC. Translated: CAWSVREQFF.